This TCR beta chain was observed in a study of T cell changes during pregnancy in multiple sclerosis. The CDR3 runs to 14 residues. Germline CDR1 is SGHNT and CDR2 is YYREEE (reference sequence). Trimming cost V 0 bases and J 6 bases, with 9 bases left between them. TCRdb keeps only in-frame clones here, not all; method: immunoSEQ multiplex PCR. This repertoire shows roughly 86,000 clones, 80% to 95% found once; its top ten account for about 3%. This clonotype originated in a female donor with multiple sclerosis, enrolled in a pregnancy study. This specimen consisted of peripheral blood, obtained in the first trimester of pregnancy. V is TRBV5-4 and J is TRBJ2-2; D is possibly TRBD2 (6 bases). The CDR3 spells CASSLDPSAGELFF. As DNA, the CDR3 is TGTGCCAGCAGCTTGGACCCTAGCGCCGGGGAGCTGTTTTTT.